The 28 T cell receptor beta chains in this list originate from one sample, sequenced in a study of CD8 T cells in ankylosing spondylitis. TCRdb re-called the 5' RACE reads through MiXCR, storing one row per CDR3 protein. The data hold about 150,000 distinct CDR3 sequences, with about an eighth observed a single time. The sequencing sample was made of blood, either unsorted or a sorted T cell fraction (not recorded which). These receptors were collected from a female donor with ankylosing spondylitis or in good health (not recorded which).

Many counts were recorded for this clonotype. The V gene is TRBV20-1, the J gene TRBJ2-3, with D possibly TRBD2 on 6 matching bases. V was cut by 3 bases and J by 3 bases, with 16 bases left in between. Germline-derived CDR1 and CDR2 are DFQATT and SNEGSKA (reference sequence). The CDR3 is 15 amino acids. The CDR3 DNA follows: TGCAGTGCTAGTCAACTCGGGAGTGGGACAGATACGCAGTATTTT. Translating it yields CSASQLGSGTDTQYF.

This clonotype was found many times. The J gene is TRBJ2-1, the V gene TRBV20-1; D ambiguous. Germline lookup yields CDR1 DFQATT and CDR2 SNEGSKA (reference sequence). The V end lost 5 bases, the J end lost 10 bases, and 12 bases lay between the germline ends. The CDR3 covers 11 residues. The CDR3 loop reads CSAGPSTEQFF. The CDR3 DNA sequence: TGCAGTGCTGGCCCTTCTACCGAGCAGTTCTTC.

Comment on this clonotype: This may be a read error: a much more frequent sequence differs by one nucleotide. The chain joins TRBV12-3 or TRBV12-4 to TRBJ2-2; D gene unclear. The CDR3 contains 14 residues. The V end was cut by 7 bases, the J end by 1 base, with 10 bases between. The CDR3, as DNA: TGTGCCAGCACCCCAGACTTGAACACCGGGGAGCTGTTTTTT. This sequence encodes CASTPDLNTGELFF.

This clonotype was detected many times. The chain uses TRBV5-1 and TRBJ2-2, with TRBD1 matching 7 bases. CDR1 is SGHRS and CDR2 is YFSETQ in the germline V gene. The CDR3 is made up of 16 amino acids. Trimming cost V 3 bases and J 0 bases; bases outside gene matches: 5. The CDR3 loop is CASSSRDSSNTGELFF. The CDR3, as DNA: TGCGCCAGCAGCTCGAGGGACAGCTCGAACACCGGGGAGCTGTTTTTT.

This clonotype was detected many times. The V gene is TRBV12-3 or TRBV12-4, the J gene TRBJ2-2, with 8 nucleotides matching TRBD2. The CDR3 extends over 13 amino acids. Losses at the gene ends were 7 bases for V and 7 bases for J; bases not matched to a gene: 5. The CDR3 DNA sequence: TGTGCCAGCAATAAGCGGGAGTTCGGGGAGCTGTTTTTT. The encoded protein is CASNKREFGELFF.

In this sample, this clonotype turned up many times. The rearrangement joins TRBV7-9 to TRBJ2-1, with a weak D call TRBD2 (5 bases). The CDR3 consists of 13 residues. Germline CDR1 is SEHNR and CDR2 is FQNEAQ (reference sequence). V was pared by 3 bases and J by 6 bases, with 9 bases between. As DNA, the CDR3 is TGTGCCAGCAGCTTTTTGGACTTCAATGAGCAGTTCTTC. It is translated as CASSFLDFNEQFF.

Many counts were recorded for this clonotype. CDR3 bases: TGCGCCAGCAGCTTAATGGGGGCCTCTGGGGACTACACCTTC. Translating gives CASSLMGASGDYTF. The chain combines TRBV5-1 with TRBJ1-2; a weak D match, TRBD1 (6 bases). The V end was cut by 2 bases, the J end by 10 bases, with 18 bases between. The CDR3 extends over 14 amino acids. The germline V gene has CDR1 SGHRS and CDR2 YFSETQ.

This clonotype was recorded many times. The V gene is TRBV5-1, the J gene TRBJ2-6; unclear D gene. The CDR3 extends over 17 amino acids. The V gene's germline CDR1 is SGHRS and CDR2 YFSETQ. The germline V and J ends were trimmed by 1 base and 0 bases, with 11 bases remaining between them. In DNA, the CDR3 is TGCGCCAGCAGCTTGATTGGTCCATACTCTGGGGCCAACGTCCTGACTTTC. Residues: CASSLIGPYSGANVLTF.

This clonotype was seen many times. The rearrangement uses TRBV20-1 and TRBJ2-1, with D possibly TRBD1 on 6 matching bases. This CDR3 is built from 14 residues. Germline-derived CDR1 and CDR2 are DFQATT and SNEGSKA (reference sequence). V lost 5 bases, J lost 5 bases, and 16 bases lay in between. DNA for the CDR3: TGCAGTGCTGATCAGGGGTTGGGCGACAATGAGCAGTTCTTC. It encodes CSADQGLGDNEQFF.

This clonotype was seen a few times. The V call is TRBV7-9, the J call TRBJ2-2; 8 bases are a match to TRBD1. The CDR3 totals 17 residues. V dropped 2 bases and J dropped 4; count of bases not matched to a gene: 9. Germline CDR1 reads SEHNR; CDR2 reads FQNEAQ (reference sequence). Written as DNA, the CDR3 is TGTGCCAGCAGCTTACCCCAGGGGGCGCGTCTCACCGGGGAGCTGTTTTTT. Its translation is CASSLPQGARLTGELFF.

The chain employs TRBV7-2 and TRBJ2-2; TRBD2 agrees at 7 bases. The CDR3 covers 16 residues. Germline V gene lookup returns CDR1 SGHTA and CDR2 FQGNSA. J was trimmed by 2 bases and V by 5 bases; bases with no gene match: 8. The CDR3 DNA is TGTGCCAGCAGCGGGCGGGCTAGCGGTAACACCGGGGAGCTGTTTTTT. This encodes CASSGRASGNTGELFF.

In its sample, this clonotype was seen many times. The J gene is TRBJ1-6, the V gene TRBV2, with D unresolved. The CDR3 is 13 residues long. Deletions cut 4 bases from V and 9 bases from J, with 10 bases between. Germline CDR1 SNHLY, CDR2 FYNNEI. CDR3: CASSGGDASPLHF. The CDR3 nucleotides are TGTGCCAGCAGTGGGGGTGACGCTTCACCCCTCCACTTT.

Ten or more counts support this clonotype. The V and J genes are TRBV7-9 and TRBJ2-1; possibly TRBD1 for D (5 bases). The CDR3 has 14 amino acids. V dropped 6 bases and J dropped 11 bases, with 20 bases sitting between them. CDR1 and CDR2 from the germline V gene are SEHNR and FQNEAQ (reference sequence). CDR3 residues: CASSLRQGFPQQFF. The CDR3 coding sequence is TGTGCCAGCAGTTTACGGCAGGGATTTCCGCAGCAGTTCTTC. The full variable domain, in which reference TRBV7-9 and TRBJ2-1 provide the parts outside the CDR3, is DTGVSQNPRHKITKRGQNVTFRCDPISEHNRLYWYRQTLGQGPEFLTYFQNEAQLEKSRLLSDRFSAERPKGSFSTLEIQRTEQGDSAMYLCASSLRQGFPQQFFGPGTRLTVL.

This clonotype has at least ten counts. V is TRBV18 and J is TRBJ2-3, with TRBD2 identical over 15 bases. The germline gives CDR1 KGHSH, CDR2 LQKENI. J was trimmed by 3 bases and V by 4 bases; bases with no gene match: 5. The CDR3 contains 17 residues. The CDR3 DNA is TGTGCCAGCTCACGACCGGGACTAGCGGGGGGAACAGATACGCAGTATTTT. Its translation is CASSRPGLAGGTDTQYF.

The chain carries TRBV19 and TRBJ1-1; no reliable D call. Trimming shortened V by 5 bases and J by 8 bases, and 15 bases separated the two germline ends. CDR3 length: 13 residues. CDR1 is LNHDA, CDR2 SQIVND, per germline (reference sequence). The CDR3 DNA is TGTGCCAGTAGTCTGACCGCGGTCGCCGAAGCTTTCTTT. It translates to CASSLTAVAEAFF.

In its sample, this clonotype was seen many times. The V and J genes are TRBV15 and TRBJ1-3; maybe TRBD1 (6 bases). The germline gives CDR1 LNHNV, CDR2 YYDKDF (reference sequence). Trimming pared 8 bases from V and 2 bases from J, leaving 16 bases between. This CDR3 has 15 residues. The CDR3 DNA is TGTGCCACCCAAGGGGGAGCATGGCCTGGAAACACCATATATTTT. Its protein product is CATQGGAWPGNTIYF.

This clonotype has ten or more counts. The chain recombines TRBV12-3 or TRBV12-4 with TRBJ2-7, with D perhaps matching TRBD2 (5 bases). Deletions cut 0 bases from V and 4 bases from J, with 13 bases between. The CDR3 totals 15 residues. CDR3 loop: CASSLALQEVYEQYF. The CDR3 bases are TGTGCCAGCAGTTTAGCGCTGCAGGAGGTGTACGAGCAGTACTTC.

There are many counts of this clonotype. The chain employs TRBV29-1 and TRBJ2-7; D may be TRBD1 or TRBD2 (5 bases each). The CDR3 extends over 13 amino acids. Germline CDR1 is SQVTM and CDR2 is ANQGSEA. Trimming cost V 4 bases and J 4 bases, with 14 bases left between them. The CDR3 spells CSVVEGPGYEQYF. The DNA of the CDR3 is TGCAGCGTTGTCGAGGGGCCGGGATACGAGCAGTACTTC.

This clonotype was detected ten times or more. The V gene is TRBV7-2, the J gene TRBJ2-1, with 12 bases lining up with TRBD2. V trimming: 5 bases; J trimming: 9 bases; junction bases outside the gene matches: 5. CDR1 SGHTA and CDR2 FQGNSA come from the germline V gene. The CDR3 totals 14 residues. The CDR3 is CASSPTSGRGEQFF. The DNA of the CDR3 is TGTGCCAGCAGCCCGACTAGCGGGAGAGGTGAGCAGTTCTTC.

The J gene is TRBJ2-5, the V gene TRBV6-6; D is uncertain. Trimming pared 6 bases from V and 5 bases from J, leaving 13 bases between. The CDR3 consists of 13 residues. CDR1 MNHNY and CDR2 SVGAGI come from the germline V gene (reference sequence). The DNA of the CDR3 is TGTGCCAGCAGGTATCAGGCCATGGAGACCCAGTACTTC. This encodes CASRYQAMETQYF.

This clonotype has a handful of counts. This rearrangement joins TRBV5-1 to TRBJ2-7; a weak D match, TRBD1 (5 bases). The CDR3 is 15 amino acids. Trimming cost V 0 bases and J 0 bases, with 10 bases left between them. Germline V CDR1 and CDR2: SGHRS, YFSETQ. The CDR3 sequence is CASSLGGLNSYEQYF. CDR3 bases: TGCGCCAGCAGCTTGGGGGGCCTGAACTCCTACGAGCAGTACTTC. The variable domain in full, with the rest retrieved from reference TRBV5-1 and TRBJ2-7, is KAGVTQTPRYLIKTRGQQVTLSCSPISGHRSVSWYQQTPGQGLQFLFEYFSETQRNKGNFPGRFSGRQFSNSRSEMNVSTLELGDSALYLCASSLGGLNSYEQYFGPGTRLTVT.

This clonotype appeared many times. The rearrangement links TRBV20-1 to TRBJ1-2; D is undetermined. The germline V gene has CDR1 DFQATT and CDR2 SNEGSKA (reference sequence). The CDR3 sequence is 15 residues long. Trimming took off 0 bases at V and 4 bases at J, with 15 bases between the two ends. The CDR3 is CSARDEGGAAYGYTF. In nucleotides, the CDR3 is TGCAGTGCTAGAGATGAAGGTGGCGCGGCCTATGGCTACACCTTC.

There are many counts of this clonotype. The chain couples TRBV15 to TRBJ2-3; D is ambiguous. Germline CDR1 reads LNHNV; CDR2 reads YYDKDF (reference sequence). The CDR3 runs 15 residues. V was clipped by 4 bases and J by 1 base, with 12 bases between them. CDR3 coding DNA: TGTGCCACCAGCACTCGGAGTTACGGCACAGATACGCAGTATTTT. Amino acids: CATSTRSYGTDTQYF.

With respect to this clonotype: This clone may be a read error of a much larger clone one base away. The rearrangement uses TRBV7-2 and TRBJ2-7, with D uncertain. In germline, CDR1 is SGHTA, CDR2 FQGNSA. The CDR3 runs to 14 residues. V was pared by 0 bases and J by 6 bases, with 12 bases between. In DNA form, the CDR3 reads TGTGCCAGCAGCTTAGCGCCCCCCCCCTGCGAGCAGTACTTC. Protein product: CASSLAPPPCEQYF.

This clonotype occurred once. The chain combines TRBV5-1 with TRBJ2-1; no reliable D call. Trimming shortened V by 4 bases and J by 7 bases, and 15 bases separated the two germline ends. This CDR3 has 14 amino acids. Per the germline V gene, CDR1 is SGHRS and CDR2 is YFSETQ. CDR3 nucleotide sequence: TGCGCCAGCAGCGCTAGGATTCTTTATAATGAGCAGTTCTTC. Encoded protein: CASSARILYNEQFF. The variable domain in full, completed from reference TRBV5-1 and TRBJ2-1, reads KAGVTQTPRYLIKTRGQQVTLSCSPISGHRSVSWYQQTPGQGLQFLFEYFSETQRNKGNFPGRFSGRQFSNSRSEMNVSTLELGDSALYLCASSARILYNEQFFGPGTRLTVL.

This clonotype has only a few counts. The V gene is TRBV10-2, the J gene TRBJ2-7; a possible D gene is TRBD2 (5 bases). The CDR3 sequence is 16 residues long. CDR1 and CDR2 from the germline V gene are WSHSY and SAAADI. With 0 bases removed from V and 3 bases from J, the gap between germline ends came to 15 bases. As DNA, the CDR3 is TGCGCCAGCAGTGAGTCCCTCACTAGTACCGGCTACGAGCAGTACTTC. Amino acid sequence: CASSESLTSTGYEQYF.

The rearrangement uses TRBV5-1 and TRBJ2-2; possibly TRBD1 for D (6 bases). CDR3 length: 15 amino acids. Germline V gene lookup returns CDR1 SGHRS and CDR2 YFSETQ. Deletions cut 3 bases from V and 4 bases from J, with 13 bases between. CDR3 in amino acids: CASSSQGLSTGELFF. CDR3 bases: TGCGCCAGCAGCTCACAGGGTCTGAGCACCGGGGAGCTGTTTTTT.

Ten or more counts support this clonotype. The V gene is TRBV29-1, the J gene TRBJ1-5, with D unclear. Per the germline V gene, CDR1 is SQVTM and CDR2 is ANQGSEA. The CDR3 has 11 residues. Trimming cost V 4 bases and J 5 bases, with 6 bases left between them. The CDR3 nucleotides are TGCAGCGTTGGGTGGGATCAGCCCCAGCATTTT. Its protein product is CSVGWDQPQHF.